The 9 T cell receptor beta chains below were found in one sample sequenced in a study of CD8+ T cells in alopecia areata. The sample's treatment: oral pan-JAK inhibitor, 5-10 mg twice daily. RNA, once extracted, was reverse transcribed into cDNA for use as the sequencing template. The assay was immunoSEQ multiplex PCR, and TCRdb's table has in-frame clones only and misses some. The sample includes around 180,000 clones, approximately 61% of them seen just once. The specimen was CD4+ T cells sorted from blood, collected at week 24, from a patient treated with tofacitinib. These TCRs come from a human donor with alopecia areata.

This clone was picked up a small number of times. The genes are TRBV16 and TRBJ2-3; D gene unclear. V dropped 1 base and J dropped 2 bases, with 7 bases sitting between them. CDR3 length: 14 residues. Germline values: CDR1 KGHSY, CDR2 FQNENV. Written as DNA, the CDR3 is TGTGCCAGCAGCCAATTAACTTACACAGATACGCAGTATTTT. Translating it yields CASSQLTYTDTQYF.

The chain employs TRBV5-4 and TRBJ2-2; TRBD1 is a possible D gene (6 bases). V shed 1 base and J shed 0 bases, with 7 bases lying between them. The length of the CDR3 is 15 residues. Germline V gives CDR1 SGHNT, CDR2 YYREEE (reference sequence). CDR3 coding DNA: TGTGCCAGCAGCTTGACAGGGTCGAACACCGGGGAGCTGTTTTTT. Translating it yields CASSLTGSNTGELFF.

There are a few counts of this clone. This chain connects TRBV5-1 to TRBJ2-7, with 10 bases identical to TRBD2. V shed 0 bases and J 7 bases; nucleotides not matched to a gene: 7. The CDR3 consists of 15 residues. Germline CDR1 is SGHRS and CDR2 is YFSETQ. The CDR3 loop is CASSLGTSGVREQYF. The CDR3 coding sequence is TGCGCCAGCAGCTTGGGCACTAGCGGGGTGAGGGAGCAGTACTTC.

The chain combines TRBV6-5 with TRBJ1-2, with a weak D call TRBD1 (6 bases). Germline lookup yields CDR1 MNHEY and CDR2 SVGAGI. The CDR3 loop spans 13 amino acids. V lost 8 bases, J lost 2 bases, and 12 bases lay in between. CDR3 nucleotides: TGTGCCAGCCGGGACAATCTAAACTATGGCTACACCTTC. Translating gives CASRDNLNYGYTF.

The J gene is TRBJ2-7, the V gene TRBV15; a weak D match, TRBD1 (5 bases). V was trimmed by 1 base and J by 1 base, leaving 8 bases between them. Per the germline V gene, CDR1 is LNHNV and CDR2 is YYDKDF (reference sequence). The CDR3 is made up of 14 amino acids. This chain's CDR3 is CATSRATGSYEQYF. CDR3 DNA: TGTGCCACCAGCAGAGCTACAGGTTCCTACGAGCAGTACTTC.

Worth noting for this clone: At one of its ends the junction is not consistent with the germline gene, which may arise from a read error. The chain carries TRBV4-3 and TRBJ2-7; 7 bases fit TRBD1. Per the germline V gene, CDR1 is LGHNA and CDR2 is YSLEER. This CDR3 has 14 amino acids. CDR3 coding DNA: TGCGCCAGCAGCCAAGATGGACAGGCCGCCGGAAAATCATTC. Its protein is CASSQDGQAAGKSF.

This chain links TRBV7-9 with TRBJ1-1; the D gene is possibly TRBD1 (5 bases). The CDR3 spans 13 residues. Germline CDR1 SEHNR, CDR2 FQNEAQ (reference sequence). V lost 7 bases, J lost 4 bases, and 13 bases lay in between. The CDR3 nucleotides read TGTGCCAGCAACCAGGGTAGTGTCACTGAAGCTTTCTTT. Residues: CASNQGSVTEAFF.

The chain links TRBV27 to TRBJ2-7, with TRBD2 identical over 7 bases. CDR1 and CDR2 from the germline V gene are MNHEY and SMNVEV (reference sequence). This CDR3 region has 16 residues. With 5 bases clipped from V and 0 bases from J, the junction kept 10 bases outside the gene matches. CDR3 bases: TGTGCCAGCAGTAAGACCAGCGGGGTGATCTCCTACGAGCAGTACTTC. Translation: CASSKTSGVISYEQYF.

The chain uses TRBV10-3 and TRBJ2-1; D is possibly TRBD1 (6 bases). The ends were cut back, 4 bases at V and 6 bases at J, with 13 bases in the middle. Looked up from germline, CDR1 is ENHRY and CDR2 is SYGVKD. CDR3 length equals 14 residues. The CDR3 DNA is TGTGCCATCAGTGTATCAGGGGTTGGCAATGAGCAGTTCTTC. It specifies CAISVSGVGNEQFF.